Given below is one T cell receptor beta chain in context. What it recognizes is unknown. The naive CD8 population came from CD45RO-negative cells selected for CCR7, without terminally differentiated effector memory CD45RA+ cells. V was shortened by 5 bases and J by 6 bases, with 13 bases between the two germline ends. The CDR3 is 14 residues long. CDR1 and CDR2 (germline): SGHTA, FQGNSA. The data stem from a study of shared clonotypes between healthy human individuals. Study-level background: Ranging from 18 to 49 in age, donors were a couple of women and a few men. Three plates each covered CD4 naive and memory; CD8 naive two, CD8 memory one. General observations from the study: What naive subsets generally showed was a larger estimated richness than memory subsets showed. Rarefaction demonstrated incomplete sorted-subset sequencing despite large depth.

Profiled with immunoSEQ multiplex PCR; TCRdb holds only in-frame clones, not every one. In the table there are hundreds of thousands of clones, 90% to 97% of which are singletons. This receptor was taken from a young man in good health. Sequencing used naive CD8+ T cells sorted from blood. The chain carries TRBV7-2 and TRBJ2-2; D possibly matches TRBD1 or TRBD2 (5 bases each). CDR3 amino acids: CASSPDLGAGELFF. Written as DNA, the CDR3 is TGTGCCAGCAGCCCCGACCTGGGGGCCGGGGAGCTGTTTTTT.